This passage covers 16 T cell receptor beta chains from one sample sequenced in a study of a mutant IDH1 vaccine in newly diagnosed glioma listed by TCRdb under 2021. Sample time point, as interpreted from the label and publication: week 35, safety follow-up. A 20-mer mutant IDH1 peptide at 300 micrograms in Montanide made up each vaccine dose, which was injected subcutaneously together with topical imiquimod. Libraries were built with the immunoSEQ multiplex PCR assay. The source is immuneACCESS, and TCRdb retained only in-frame sequences with V and J called. Part of the clones is not carried over; for the studies checked, unresolved V genes explain less than half of this, and the remainder is unexplained. The sample profile shows some 70,000 clones; around 82% of them were found once. The ten largest clones capture about 12% of the sample. No antigens are known for them. The material was PBMCs, obtained from a glioma patient whose treatment included an IDH1 peptide vaccine. Source of these receptors: a man aged 18-30 years with glioma.

The chain carries TRBV27 and TRBJ1-5, with 7 bases fitting TRBD1. This CDR3 is 14 amino acids long. V lost 5 bases to trimming and J lost 1 base; unmatched junction nucleotides: 2. Per the germline V gene, CDR1 is MNHEY and CDR2 is SMNVEV (reference sequence). The CDR3 region has the DNA TGTGCCAGCAGTCCCAGGGGGAGCAATCAGCCCCAGCATTTT. Translating gives CASSPRGSNQPQHF.

The genes are TRBV18 and TRBJ1-6, with 8 bases that match TRBD1. V gave up 3 bases and J gave up 7 bases; unmatched junction bases: 8. The CDR3 totals 16 residues. Germline V lookup: CDR1 KGHSH, CDR2 LQKENI. DNA of the CDR3: TGTGCCAGCTCACCGGGACAGGTCCTCGGGAATTCACCCCTCCACTTT. This codes for CASSPGQVLGNSPLHF.

The V call is TRBV12-5, the J call TRBJ1-1; 9 nucleotides line up with TRBD1. The CDR3 loop spans 16 amino acids. J was trimmed by 6 bases and V by 1 base; bases with no gene match: 9. Germline assignment: CDR1 LGHNT and CDR2 FRNRAP. The CDR3 region is CASGLGTGEGYPEAFF. The DNA of the CDR3 is TGTGCTAGTGGTTTGGGGACAGGGGAGGGGTACCCTGAAGCTTTCTTT.

V is TRBV9 and J is TRBJ2-3; 11 nucleotides line up with TRBD2. The CDR3 is 17 residues long. J lost 5 bases, V lost 0 bases, and 8 bases had no gene match. The germline CDR1 and CDR2 sequences are SGDLS and YYNGEE. The CDR3: CASSVARLAGSRDTQYF. Here the CDR3 DNA reads TGTGCCAGCAGCGTAGCTAGACTAGCGGGGAGTCGAGATACGCAGTATTTT.

The V and J genes are TRBV15 and TRBJ2-7, with unresolved D. Germline V gene sequence: CDR1 LNHNV, CDR2 YYDKDF (reference sequence). V gave up 5 bases and J gave up 2 bases, with 13 bases separating them. The CDR3 is 14 residues long. CDR3 in amino acids: CATSPRSHPYEQYF. CDR3 bases: TGTGCCACCAGCCCCAGAAGCCACCCCTACGAGCAGTACTTC.

The chain couples TRBV2 to TRBJ2-3, with 9 bases fitting TRBD1. Trimming took 6 bases from V and 0 from J; bases not matched to a gene: 4. The V gene's germline CDR1 is SNHLY and CDR2 FYNNEI. CDR3 size: 15 residues. The CDR3 DNA follows: TGTGCCAGCAGGCGGGGACAGGGCAGCACAGATACGCAGTATTTT. Translating gives CASRRGQGSTDTQYF. Complete variable domain (other parts from reference TRBV2 and TRBJ2-3): EPEVTQTPSHQVTQMGQEVILRCVPISNHLYFYWYRQILGQKVEFLVSFYNNEISEKSEIFDDQFSVERPDGSNFTLKIRSTKLEDSAMYFCASRRGQGSTDTQYFGPGTRLTVL.

This chain connects TRBV30 to TRBJ1-5, with D perhaps TRBD1 (6 bases). This CDR3 contains 16 residues. V shed 4 bases and J shed 2 bases, with 18 bases lying between them. The V gene's germline CDR1 is GTSNPN and CDR2 SVGIG (reference sequence). CDR3 amino acids: CAWTVGGASRNQPQHF. CDR3 nucleotide sequence: TGTGCCTGGACGGTGGGGGGGGCGAGCCGCAATCAGCCCCAGCATTTT.

V and J are TRBV28 and TRBJ1-5, with D perhaps TRBD1 (5 bases). There are 13 residues in the CDR3. Trimming took off 3 bases at V and 10 bases at J, with 13 bases between the two ends. Looked up from germline, CDR1 is MDHEN and CDR2 is SYDVKM. Here the CDR3 DNA reads TGTGCCAGCAGTTTGGGGGGTCCCCTCCCCCAGCATTTT. It specifies CASSLGGPLPQHF.

This clone was observed a handful of times. The rearrangement joins TRBV18 to TRBJ1-2, with 7 bases identical to TRBD1. Germline V gives CDR1 KGHSH, CDR2 LQKENI. After removal of 5 bases from V and 4 bases from J, the junction contained 10 bases not matched to a gene. The CDR3 is 15 residues long. CDR3 DNA: TGTGCCAGCTCAGCTCTGCCGGGACAGTTCTATGGCTACACCTTC. The encoded protein is CASSALPGQFYGYTF.

The chain is built from TRBV6-5 and TRBJ1-2, with D hard to call. The CDR3 is made up of 10 amino acids. CDR1 and CDR2 from the germline V gene are MNHEY and SVGAGI. Here the CDR3 DNA reads TGTGGCGTGGGTTCGGATGGCTACACCTTC. Amino acids: CGVGSDGYTF.

The rearrangement joins TRBV6-1 to TRBJ1-3; the D is unclear. This CDR3 region has 14 residues. V gave up 5 bases and J gave up 0 bases, with 8 bases separating them. From germline, CDR1 is MNHNS and CDR2 SASEGT. This chain's CDR3 is CASSIGFSGNTIYF. CDR3 coding DNA: TGTGCCAGCAGTATTGGTTTCTCTGGAAACACCATATATTTT.

The V call is TRBV11-2, the J call TRBJ2-7; 7 bases match TRBD1. CDR3 length: 13 amino acids. The V gene's germline CDR1 is SGHAT and CDR2 FQNNGV. The J segment lost 2 bases and the V segment lost 5 bases, leaving 3 bases of the junction unmatched. CDR3 bases: TGTGCCAGCAGCGTGGGACAGCCCTACGAGCAGTACTTC. It specifies CASSVGQPYEQYF.

The V call is TRBV7-2, the J call TRBJ2-7; possibly TRBD1 for D (6 bases). This CDR3 is 15 amino acids long. Trimming took off 3 bases at V and 2 bases at J, with 14 bases between the two ends. Germline-derived CDR1 and CDR2 are SGHTA and FQGNSA. The DNA for the CDR3 is TGTGCCAGCAGCTTCCTATCGGGACAAGCCTACGAGCAGTACTTC. This translates into CASSFLSGQAYEQYF.

The J gene is TRBJ2-5, the V gene TRBV5-6; weak D call: TRBD1 (6 bases). This CDR3 region has 14 residues. V was pared by 4 bases and J by 0 bases, with 10 bases between. Germline-derived CDR1 and CDR2 are SGHDT and YYEEEE. Here the CDR3 reads CASSIGTNQETQYF. Written as DNA, the CDR3 is TGTGCCAGCAGCATCGGGACAAACCAAGAGACCCAGTACTTC.

This chain uses TRBV4-1 with TRBJ1-3; the match to TRBD1 covers 8 bases. CDR1 and CDR2 (germline): MGHRA, YSYEKL. This CDR3 is 16 amino acids long. V lost 0 bases to trimming and J lost 2 bases; unmatched junction nucleotides: 3. The CDR3 DNA follows: TGCGCCAGCAGCCAAGATCAGACAGGGGCTGGAAACACCATATATTTT. Translating it yields CASSQDQTGAGNTIYF.

The chain recombines TRBV6-5 with TRBJ1-2, with 8 nucleotides matching TRBD1. The trim removed 6 bases at V and 2 bases at J, leaving 8 bases unmatched. The CDR3 runs 15 residues. Germline assignment: CDR1 MNHEY and CDR2 SVGAGI. The CDR3 coding sequence is TGTGCCAGCAGCCAGGGGGCCCAGGGGAACTATGGCTACACCTTC. Its protein is CASSQGAQGNYGYTF.